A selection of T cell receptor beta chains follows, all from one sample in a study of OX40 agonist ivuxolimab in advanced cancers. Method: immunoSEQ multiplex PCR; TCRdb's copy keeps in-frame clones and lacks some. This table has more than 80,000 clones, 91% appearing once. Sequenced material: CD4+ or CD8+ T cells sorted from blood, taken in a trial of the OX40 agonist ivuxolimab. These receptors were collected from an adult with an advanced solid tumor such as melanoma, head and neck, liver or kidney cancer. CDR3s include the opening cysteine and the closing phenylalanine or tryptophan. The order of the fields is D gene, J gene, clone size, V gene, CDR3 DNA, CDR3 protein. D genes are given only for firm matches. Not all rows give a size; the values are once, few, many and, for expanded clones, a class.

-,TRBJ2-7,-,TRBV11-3,TGTGCCAGCAGCCCCCGGGCCAGCTACGAGCAGTACTTC,CASSPRASYEQYF
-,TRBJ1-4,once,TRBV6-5,TGTGCCAGCAGTTATAGGGAGGGGTCGCCTAATGAAAAACTGTTTTTT,CASSYREGSPNEKLFF
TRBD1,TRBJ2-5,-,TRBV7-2,TGTGCCAGCAGCGTCGGGACAGGGTTGGGTGAGACCCAGTACTTC,CASSVGTGLGETQYF
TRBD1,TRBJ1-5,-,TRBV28,TGTGCCAGCAGCCCGGGACAGTTTGGCAATCAGCCCCAGCATTTT,CASSPGQFGNQPQHF
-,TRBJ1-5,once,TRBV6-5,TGTGCCAGCAGTTACGCAGGGAGCAATCAGCCCCAGCATTTT,CASSYAGSNQPQHF
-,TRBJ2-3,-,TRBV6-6,TGTGCCAGCAATTACGAGAGCACAGATACGCAGTATTTT,CASNYESTDTQYF
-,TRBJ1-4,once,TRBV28,TGTGCCAGCAGCAAGACAGGACCTAATGAAAAACTGTTTTTT,CASSKTGPNEKLFF
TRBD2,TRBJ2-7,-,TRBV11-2,TGTGCCAGCAGCTTATTCCCGTTCGGCGGGAGTAGGGACGAGCAGTACTTC,CASSLFPFGGSRDEQYF
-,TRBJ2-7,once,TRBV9,TGTGCCAGCAGCTCCCGTTACGGCAGCGAGCAGTACTTC,CASSSRYGSEQYF
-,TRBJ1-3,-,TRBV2,TGTGCCAGCAGTGAGGGTGCCTCTGGAAACACCATATATTTT,CASSEGASGNTIYF
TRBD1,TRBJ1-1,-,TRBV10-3,TGTGCCATCAGTGGGGCGACGGGACAGCTGGGCGCTGAAGCTTTCTTT,CAISGATGQLGAEAFF
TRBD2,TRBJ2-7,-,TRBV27,TGTGCCAGCAGTCTATTAGGACCGGGACTAGCGGGAGGGCCTGGGTACGAGCAGTACTTC,CASSLLGPGLAGGPGYEQYF
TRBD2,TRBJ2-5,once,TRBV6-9,TGTGCCAGCAGTTATTGCCCCGGACTAGCGGGCCAACAAGAGACCCAGTACTTC,CASSYCPGLAGQQETQYF
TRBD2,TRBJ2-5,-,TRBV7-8,TGTGCCAGCAGCTTTGAACTAGCGGGGCTTCAAGAGACCCAGTACTTC,CASSFELAGLQETQYF
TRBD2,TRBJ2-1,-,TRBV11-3,TGTGCCAGCAGCCCGGCGGCGGGAGGGGATGAGCAGTTCTTC,CASSPAAGGDEQFF
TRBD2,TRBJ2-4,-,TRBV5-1,TGCGCCAGCAGCTTACTAGCGGGAGGGCCTGAGGCCAAAAACATTCAGTACTTC,CASSLLAGGPEAKNIQYF
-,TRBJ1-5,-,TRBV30,TGTGCCTGGAGCCAGGGAGATCAGCCCCAGCATTTT,CAWSQGDQPQHF
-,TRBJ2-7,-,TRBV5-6,TGTGCCAGCAGCCTGCGGGTCTCCTACGAGCAGTACTTC,CASSLRVSYEQYF
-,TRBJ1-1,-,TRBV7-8,TGTGCCAGCAGCCCGGGGACGTGGAACACTGAAGCTTTCTTT,CASSPGTWNTEAFF
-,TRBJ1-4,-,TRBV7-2,TGTGCCAGCAGCTTTGCAGGGCTTAATGAAAAACTGTTTTTT,CASSFAGLNEKLFF
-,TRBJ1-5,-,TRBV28,TGTGCCAGCAGTTTAGCGGCAGGGGACAATCAGCCCCAGCATTTT,CASSLAAGDNQPQHF
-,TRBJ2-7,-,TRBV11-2,TGTGCCAGCAGCTTGCAACGTGCCTACGAGCAGTACTTC,CASSLQRAYEQYF
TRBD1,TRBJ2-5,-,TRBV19,TGTGCCAGTAGTTCCGGGACAGGAGCGTACCAAGAGACCCAGTACTTC,CASSSGTGAYQETQYF
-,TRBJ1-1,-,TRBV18,TGTGCCAGCTCACCAATAAACCGACAATCGGACACTGAAGCTTTCTTT,CASSPINRQSDTEAFF
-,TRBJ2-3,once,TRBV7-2,TGTGCCAGCAGCTTAGTCTCCCTAGATACGCAGTATTTT,CASSLVSLDTQYF
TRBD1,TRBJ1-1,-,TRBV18,TGTGCCAGCTCACCAAGGACAGGGGGCGCGAACACTGAAGCTTTCTTT,CASSPRTGGANTEAFF
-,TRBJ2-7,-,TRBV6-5,TGTGCCAGCAGAGCCCGGGGGTCCTACGAGCAGTACTTC,CASRARGSYEQYF
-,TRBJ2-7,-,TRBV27,TGTGCCAGCAGTCCCTCGCCCAGCCCCGAGCAGTACTTC,CASSPSPSPEQYF
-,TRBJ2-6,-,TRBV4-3,TGCGCCAGCAGCCCCCAATACGTCTCTGGGGCCAACGTCCTGACTTTC,CASSPQYVSGANVLTF
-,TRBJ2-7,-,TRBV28,TGTGCCAGCAGTTTTGTCAGCTACGAGCAGTACTTC,CASSFVSYEQYF
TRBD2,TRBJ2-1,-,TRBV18,TGTGCCAGCTCACCACTTAGACTAGCGAACGACAATGAGCAGTTCTTC,CASSPLRLANDNEQFF
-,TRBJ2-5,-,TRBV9,TGTGCCAGCAGCGTAGATGAGGGGAGCGGAGAGACCCAGTACTTC,CASSVDEGSGETQYF
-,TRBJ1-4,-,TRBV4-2,TGTGCCAGCAGCCTTGGGGCGCTTGGTAATGAAAAACTGTTTTTT,CASSLGALGNEKLFF
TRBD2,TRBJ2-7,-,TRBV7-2,TGTGCCAGCAGCTTAGTGCCCCTAGCGGATAGTTACGAGCAGTACTTC,CASSLVPLADSYEQYF
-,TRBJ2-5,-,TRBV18,TGTGCCAGCTCACCTTTAACTCCGGACCAGGGGACCCAGTACTTC,CASSPLTPDQGTQYF
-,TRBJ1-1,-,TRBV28,TGTGCCAGCAAGGGGACCGACCCATCTCCACAGGGATTCTTT,CASKGTDPSPQGFF
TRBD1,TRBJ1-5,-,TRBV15,TGTGCCACCAGCAGAGGAGGAAGGGGACAGGGCAATCAGCCCCAGCATTTT,CATSRGGRGQGNQPQHF
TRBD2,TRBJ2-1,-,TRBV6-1,TGTGCCAGCACCCTAAGGGGAGGGAGCAATGAGCAGTTCTTC,CASTLRGGSNEQFF
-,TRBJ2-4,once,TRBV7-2,TGTGCCAGCACAGCAAAAACGGGGGGCGAGAACATTCAGTACTTC,CASTAKTGGENIQYF
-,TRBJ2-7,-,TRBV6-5,TGTGCGGGGCCCCCTGGATGGGTGGATTTTTACGAGCAGTACTTC,CAGPPGWVDFYEQYF
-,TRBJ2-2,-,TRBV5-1,TGCGCCAGCAGCGGAGGGCCCGGGGAGCTGTTTTTT,CASSGGPGELFF
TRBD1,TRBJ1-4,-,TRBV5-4,TGTGCCAGCAGCGTCCGACAGGGGGCTGGTGAAAAACTGTTTTTT,CASSVRQGAGEKLFF
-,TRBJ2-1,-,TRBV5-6,TGTGCCAGCAGCTCTGACACGGACAACTACAATGAGCAGTTCTTC,CASSSDTDNYNEQFF
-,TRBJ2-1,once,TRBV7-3,TGTGCCAGCAGCTTAACGGGGGCTGGTTCCTACAATGAGCAGTTCTTC,CASSLTGAGSYNEQFF
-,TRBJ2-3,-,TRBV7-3,TGTGCCAGCAGCTCGAGTGTCAGGGATACGCAGTATTTT,CASSSSVRDTQYF
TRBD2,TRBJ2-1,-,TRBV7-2,TGTGCCAGCAGCTTAAGGTGGACTAGCGGGAGCTCCTACAATGAGCAGTTCTTC,CASSLRWTSGSSYNEQFF